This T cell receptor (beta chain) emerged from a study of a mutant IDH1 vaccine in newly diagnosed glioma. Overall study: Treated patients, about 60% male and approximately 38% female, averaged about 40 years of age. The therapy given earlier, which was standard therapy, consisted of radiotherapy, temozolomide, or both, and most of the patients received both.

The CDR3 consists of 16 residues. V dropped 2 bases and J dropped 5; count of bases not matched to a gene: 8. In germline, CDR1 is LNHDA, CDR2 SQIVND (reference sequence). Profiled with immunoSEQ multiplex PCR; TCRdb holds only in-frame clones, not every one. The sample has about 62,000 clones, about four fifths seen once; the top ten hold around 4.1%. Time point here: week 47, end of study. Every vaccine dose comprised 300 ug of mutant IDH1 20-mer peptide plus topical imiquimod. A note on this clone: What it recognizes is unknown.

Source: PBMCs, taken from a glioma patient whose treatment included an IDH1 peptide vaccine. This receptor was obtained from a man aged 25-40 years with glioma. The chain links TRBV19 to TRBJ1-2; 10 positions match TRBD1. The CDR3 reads CASSISGDRGLYGYTF. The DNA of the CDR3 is TGTGCCAGTAGTATATCTGGAGACAGGGGGCTGTATGGCTACACCTTC.